The clone carrying this TCR beta chain appeared many times. Its antigen is as yet unknown. Read sequence stops 3 residues before the CDR3 end, and the germline J gene provides the missing end. These data belong to a study of T cell clonality in common variable immunodeficiency. Deletions cut 6 bases from V and 3 bases from J, with 17 bases between. The CDR3 extends over 14 amino acids. Germline V CDR1 and CDR2: DFQATT, SNEGSKA (reference sequence). TCRdb's copy holds only in-frame clones and misses some; the assay was immunoSEQ multiplex PCR. The sample counts about 34,000 clones, none seen once; the ten largest own around 28%. Notes on the study in general: In common variable immunodeficiency, TCR beta chains reportedly carried fewer deletions and N-nucleotide insertions.

This TCR was recovered from a human donor with common variable immunodeficiency. The V gene is TRBV20-1, the J gene TRBJ1-1; D remains unclear. The sequenced sample consisted of peripheral blood mononuclear cells. CDR3 sequence: CSARPPRGDTEAFF. CDR3 bases read: TGCAGTGCCCGGCCACCCCGCGGGGACACTGAA.